The entry below gives a single T cell receptor (beta chain) sequence along with its context. The antigen remains unidentified. The record originates from a study of T-cell reconstitution after alpha-beta-depleted transplantation in children. Findings of the study overall: The study reportedly traced alpha-beta T cells about two months after transplant to several hundred expanded graft clones.

Per the germline V gene, CDR1 is SGHNT and CDR2 is YYREEE (reference sequence). The CDR3 loop spans 15 amino acids. Losses at the gene ends were 4 bases for V and 6 bases for J; bases not matched to a gene: 7. Unique molecular identifiers were built into the TCRbeta library. TCRdb analysed the PCR reads with MiXCR anew, one entry per CDR3 protein. The sample holds 700,000 to 950,000 distinct CDR3 sequences, around 15% seen once. The starting material was PBMCs, mostly from graft donor cells, obtained 360 days after TCRalphabeta/CD19-depleted stem cell transplant. The TCR originated in a male patient between 10 and 17 years old who had a stem cell transplant for acute lymphoblastic leukemia, so the T cells may come from the graft donor. The chain combines TRBV5-4 with TRBJ2-1, with 10 bases fitting TRBD1. The CDR3 reads CASSRPGTGVNEQFF. The CDR3 DNA reads TGTGCCAGCAGCCGACCCGGGACAGGGGTCAATGAGCAGTTCTTC.